This T cell receptor beta chain stems from a study of beta chain features in type 1 diabetes (dated by TCRdb to 2016 to 2019). Concerning the study at large: Mean age, gender distribution, total cell number and subset yield did not differ between patients and healthy donors. A total of 107,917,701 sorted cells were examined across all samples, and the number of cells per subset was strongly correlated with RNA yield. The study compared the TCRB repertoires of sorted circulating CD4+ T cell subsets in recently diagnosed type 1 diabetes patients with those in matched healthy donors. Whereas all 30 or so donors provided naive and central memory subsets, regulatory and stem cell-like memory subsets were isolated from just 8 patients and about eight healthy donors. Overall study results and their limits: Naive, central memory and regulatory TCRB repertoires appeared to be more alike among patients than among healthy donors. In all four CD4+ subsets, TCRB CDR3 length was moderately but significantly shorter in type 1 diabetes patients. Patients with type 1 diabetes made fewer insertions and deleted more nucleotides at VDJ recombination sites, implying thymic rearrangement abnormalities. PCR might favor shorter templates, but patient and control samples were amplified and corrected together, so any skew would affect both groups equally. Because cDNA rather than genomic DNA was sequenced, highly expressing activated cells could have been over-represented, although no difference in activation and CD3 levels was found between groups. Because the HLA sub-analyses included only small numbers of individuals, any influence of HLA type on TCRB rearrangement was left unresolved.

For CDR1 and CDR2, the germline V gene (reference sequence) lists MNHNY and SVGAGI. The CDR3 sequence holds 14 residues, the cysteine and phenylalanine included. The CDR3 DNA has 42 bases and is translated from base 1. V loses 0 bases of germline sequence and J loses 7 bases, and the interval between the two ends is 12 bases. A word on this clone: The specificity of this receptor is unknown. No much larger clone exists at a distance of one base, and base qualities are not known.

The entire isolated RNA was reverse transcribed using the High Capacity cDNA Reverse Transcription Kit, and thus expressed TCRB transcripts were sequenced. Deep immunoSEQ sequencing was applied to naive, central memory and regulatory T cell samples, giving an average of roughly 3.6 million total reads per sample. Sorted cells were lysed in RLT buffer and RNA was extracted with DNase-treated RNeasy Micro or Mini kits, depending on cell number. To prevent cross-contamination, every cell subset was processed on its own, while patient and healthy donor samples were processed together. The immunoSEQ multiplex PCR was used to amplify TCRB sequences from cDNA, yielding 87-bp fragments that span the CDR3 region. The amplicons were sequenced using the Illumina HiSeq platform. The paper's data handling went like this. Synthetic template baselines were used to correct PCR bias computationally, reads within Hamming distance 2 were collapsed together, and singletons that could not be merged were discarded. By aligning reads against IMGT, V, D and J genes, CDR3 length, and insertions or deletions at six rearrangement sites were assigned. Within each subset, clonotype counts were normalized to sorted cell number, after which true diversity and Gini coefficients were computed with the tcR R package. Repertoire sharing was quantified using the overlap coefficient calculated on TCRB nucleotide sequences. The table comes from immuneACCESS by way of TCRdb, which keeps in-frame sequences with V and J called. Part of the clones is missing from these tables; in studies checked, under half for an unresolved V gene and the rest for unknown reasons. The D gene and trimming were derived from the DNA, and the V and J assignments and clone size from that table. The sample records around 150,000 clones, about 8.1% of which are singletons. 0.55% to 0.65% of the sample goes to the ten largest clones.

From each donor, a single peripheral blood sample of around 0.12 L on average was drawn into heparinised tubes. A BD FACSAria II was used to sort naive, central memory, regulatory and stem cell-like memory CD4+ T cells with a panel that included CD45RO, CCR7, CD25, CD127, CD95 and CD27. A purity above 95% was achieved for all sorted populations. PBMCs were isolated immediately by Lymphoprep density gradient centrifugation and stained directly without culture. Samples were stained and sorted in pairs, with one healthy donor and one patient per experiment, so that batch effects were minimized. The origin of this receptor is a man younger than 30 in good health. The sequence links TRBV6-6 to TRBJ1-2; no D gene call is confident. Input material: central memory CD4+ T cells from blood. The CDR3 protein: CASSYSFSVGGYTF. The DNA sequence reads TGTGCCAGCAGTTACTCTTTCAGCGTCGGTGGCTACACCTTC.